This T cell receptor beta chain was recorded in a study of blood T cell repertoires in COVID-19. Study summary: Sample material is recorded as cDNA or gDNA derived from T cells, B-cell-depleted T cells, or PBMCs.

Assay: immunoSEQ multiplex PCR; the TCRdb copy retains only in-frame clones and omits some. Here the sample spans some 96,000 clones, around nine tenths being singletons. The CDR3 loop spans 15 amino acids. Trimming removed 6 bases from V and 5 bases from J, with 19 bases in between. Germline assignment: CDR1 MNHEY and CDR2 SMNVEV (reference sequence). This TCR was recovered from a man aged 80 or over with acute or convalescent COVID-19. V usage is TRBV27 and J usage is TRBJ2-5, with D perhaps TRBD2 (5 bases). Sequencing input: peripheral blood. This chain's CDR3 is CASRLSGGRGETQYF. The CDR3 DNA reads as TGTGCCAGCAGGTTGAGCGGAGGAAGAGGGGAGACCCAGTACTTC.